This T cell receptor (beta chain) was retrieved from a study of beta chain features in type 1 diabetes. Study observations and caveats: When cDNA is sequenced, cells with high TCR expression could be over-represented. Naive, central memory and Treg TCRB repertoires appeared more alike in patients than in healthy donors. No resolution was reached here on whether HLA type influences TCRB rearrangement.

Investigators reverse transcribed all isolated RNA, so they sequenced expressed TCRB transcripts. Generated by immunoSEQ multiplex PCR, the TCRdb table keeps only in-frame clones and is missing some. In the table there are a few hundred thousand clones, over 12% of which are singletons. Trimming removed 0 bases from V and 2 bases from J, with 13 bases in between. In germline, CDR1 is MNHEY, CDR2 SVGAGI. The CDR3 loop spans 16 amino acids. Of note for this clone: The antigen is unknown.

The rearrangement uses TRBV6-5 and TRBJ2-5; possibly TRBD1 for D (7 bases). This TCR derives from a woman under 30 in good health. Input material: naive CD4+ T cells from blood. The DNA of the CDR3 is TGTGCCAGCAGTTACTCCCCAGGGGGGACTCAAGAGACCCAGTACTTC. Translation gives CASSYSPGGTQETQYF.